The clone carrying this TCR beta chain appeared a single time. Original methodology: Amplified reference gene primers provided the basis for estimating nucleated cell counts. Assay: immunoSEQ multiplex PCR; the TCRdb copy retains only in-frame clones and omits some. The DNA gave D and trimming, while V, J and clone size come from that table. The sample contains tens of thousands of clones, about 83% of which appear only once. This specimen belongs to a study of blood T cell repertoires in COVID-19. Study overall: Samples representing acute and convalescent COVID-19 were sourced from the United States, Italy and Spain. PBMCs, B-cell-depleted T cells, or T cells provided the cDNA or gDNA that made up the material.

Sample: peripheral blood. This TCR was sampled from a woman aged 60-75 years with acute or convalescent COVID-19.

The CDR3 DNA follows: TGTGCTAGTGGTTTGGTACTGGGGGGAGGAGAGACCCAGTACTTC. It encodes CASGLVLGGGETQYF. The chain carries TRBV12-5 and TRBJ2-5; TRBD2 might be the D (6 bases). V was shortened by 0 bases and J by 4 bases, with 12 bases between the two germline ends. Germline CDR1 and CDR2: LGHNT and FRNRAP. The CDR3 is 15 amino acids.